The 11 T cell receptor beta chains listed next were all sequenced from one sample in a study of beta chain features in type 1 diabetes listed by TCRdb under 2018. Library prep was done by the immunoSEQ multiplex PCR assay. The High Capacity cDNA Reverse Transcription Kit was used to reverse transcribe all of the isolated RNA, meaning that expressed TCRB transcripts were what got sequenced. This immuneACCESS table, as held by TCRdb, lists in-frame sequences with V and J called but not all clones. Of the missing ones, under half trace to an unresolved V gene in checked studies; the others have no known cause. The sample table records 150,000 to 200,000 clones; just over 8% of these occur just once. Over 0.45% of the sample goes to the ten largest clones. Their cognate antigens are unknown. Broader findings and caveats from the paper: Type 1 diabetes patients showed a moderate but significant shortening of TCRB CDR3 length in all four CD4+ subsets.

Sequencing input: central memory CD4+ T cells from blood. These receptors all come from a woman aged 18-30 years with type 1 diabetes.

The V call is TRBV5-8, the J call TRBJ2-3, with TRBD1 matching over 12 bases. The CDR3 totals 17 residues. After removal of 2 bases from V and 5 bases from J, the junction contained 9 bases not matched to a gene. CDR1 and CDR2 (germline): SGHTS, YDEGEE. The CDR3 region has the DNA TGTGCCAGCAGCTTTTATCCGGGACAGGGGGCGAAAGATACGCAGTATTTT. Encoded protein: CASSFYPGQGAKDTQYF.

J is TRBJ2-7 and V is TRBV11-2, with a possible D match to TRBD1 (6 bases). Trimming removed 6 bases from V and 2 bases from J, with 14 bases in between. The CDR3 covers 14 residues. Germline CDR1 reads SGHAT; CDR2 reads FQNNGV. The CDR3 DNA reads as TGTGCCAGCAGTCGAGGACAGCAGACCTACGAGCAGTACTTC. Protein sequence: CASSRGQQTYEQYF.

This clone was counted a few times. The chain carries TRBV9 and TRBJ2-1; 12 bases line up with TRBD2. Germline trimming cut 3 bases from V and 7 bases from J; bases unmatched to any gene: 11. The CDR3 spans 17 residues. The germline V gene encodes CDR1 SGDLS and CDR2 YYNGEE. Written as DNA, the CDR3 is TGTGCCAGCAGCGGTCGGACTAGCGGGATCCGCTTTAATGAGCAGTTCTTC. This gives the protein CASSGRTSGIRFNEQFF.

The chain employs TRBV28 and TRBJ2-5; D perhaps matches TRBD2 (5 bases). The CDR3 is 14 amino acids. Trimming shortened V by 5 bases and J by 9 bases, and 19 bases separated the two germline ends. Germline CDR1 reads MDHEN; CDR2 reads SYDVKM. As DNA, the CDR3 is TGTGCCAGCAGTCCTACTAGAATGGGTGGTGCCCAGTACTTC. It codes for CASSPTRMGGAQYF.

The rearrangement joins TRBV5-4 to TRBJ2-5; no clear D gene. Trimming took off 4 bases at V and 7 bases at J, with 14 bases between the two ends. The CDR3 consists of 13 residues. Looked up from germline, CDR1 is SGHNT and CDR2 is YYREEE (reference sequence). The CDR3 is CASSPYDRGTQYF. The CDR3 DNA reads TGTGCCAGCAGCCCCTACGATAGAGGGACCCAGTACTTC.

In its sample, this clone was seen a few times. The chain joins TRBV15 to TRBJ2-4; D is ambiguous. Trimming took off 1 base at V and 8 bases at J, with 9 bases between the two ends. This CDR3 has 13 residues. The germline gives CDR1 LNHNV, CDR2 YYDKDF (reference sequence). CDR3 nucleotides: TGTGCCACCAGCAGAGTAGTGGCGGACATTCAGTACTTC. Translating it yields CATSRVVADIQYF.

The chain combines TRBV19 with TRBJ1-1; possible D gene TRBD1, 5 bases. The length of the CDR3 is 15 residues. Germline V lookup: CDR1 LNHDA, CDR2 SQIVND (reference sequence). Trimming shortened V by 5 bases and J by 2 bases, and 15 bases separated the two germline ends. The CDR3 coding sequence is TGTGCCAGTAGTCGTTCAGAAGGGGCTAACACTGAAGCTTTCTTT. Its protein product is CASSRSEGANTEAFF.

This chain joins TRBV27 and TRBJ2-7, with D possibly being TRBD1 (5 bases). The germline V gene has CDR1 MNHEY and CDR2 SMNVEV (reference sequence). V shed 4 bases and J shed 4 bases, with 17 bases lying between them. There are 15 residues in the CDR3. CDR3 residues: CASSSPWQGFYEQYF. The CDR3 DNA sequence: TGTGCCAGCAGTTCCCCGTGGCAGGGTTTTTACGAGCAGTACTTC.

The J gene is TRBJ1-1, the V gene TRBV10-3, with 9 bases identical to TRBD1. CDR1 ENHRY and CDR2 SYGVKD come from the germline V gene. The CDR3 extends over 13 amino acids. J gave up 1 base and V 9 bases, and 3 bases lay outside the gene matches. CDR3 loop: CAIDRGANTEAFF. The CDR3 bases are TGTGCCATTGACAGGGGGGCGAACACTGAAGCTTTCTTT.

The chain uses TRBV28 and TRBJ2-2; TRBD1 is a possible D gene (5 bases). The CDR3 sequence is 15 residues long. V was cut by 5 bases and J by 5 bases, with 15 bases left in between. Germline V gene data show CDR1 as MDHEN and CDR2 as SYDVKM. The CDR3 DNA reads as TGTGCCAGCAGTCCCCTACAGGTTGGAACCGGGGAGCTGTTTTTT. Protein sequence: CASSPLQVGTGELFF.

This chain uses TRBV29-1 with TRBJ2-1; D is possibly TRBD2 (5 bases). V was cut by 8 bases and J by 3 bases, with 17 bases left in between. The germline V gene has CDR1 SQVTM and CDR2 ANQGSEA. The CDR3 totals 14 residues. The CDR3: CSTTTWAGYNEQFF. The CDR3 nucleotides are TGCAGCACAACCACATGGGCGGGCTACAATGAGCAGTTCTTC.